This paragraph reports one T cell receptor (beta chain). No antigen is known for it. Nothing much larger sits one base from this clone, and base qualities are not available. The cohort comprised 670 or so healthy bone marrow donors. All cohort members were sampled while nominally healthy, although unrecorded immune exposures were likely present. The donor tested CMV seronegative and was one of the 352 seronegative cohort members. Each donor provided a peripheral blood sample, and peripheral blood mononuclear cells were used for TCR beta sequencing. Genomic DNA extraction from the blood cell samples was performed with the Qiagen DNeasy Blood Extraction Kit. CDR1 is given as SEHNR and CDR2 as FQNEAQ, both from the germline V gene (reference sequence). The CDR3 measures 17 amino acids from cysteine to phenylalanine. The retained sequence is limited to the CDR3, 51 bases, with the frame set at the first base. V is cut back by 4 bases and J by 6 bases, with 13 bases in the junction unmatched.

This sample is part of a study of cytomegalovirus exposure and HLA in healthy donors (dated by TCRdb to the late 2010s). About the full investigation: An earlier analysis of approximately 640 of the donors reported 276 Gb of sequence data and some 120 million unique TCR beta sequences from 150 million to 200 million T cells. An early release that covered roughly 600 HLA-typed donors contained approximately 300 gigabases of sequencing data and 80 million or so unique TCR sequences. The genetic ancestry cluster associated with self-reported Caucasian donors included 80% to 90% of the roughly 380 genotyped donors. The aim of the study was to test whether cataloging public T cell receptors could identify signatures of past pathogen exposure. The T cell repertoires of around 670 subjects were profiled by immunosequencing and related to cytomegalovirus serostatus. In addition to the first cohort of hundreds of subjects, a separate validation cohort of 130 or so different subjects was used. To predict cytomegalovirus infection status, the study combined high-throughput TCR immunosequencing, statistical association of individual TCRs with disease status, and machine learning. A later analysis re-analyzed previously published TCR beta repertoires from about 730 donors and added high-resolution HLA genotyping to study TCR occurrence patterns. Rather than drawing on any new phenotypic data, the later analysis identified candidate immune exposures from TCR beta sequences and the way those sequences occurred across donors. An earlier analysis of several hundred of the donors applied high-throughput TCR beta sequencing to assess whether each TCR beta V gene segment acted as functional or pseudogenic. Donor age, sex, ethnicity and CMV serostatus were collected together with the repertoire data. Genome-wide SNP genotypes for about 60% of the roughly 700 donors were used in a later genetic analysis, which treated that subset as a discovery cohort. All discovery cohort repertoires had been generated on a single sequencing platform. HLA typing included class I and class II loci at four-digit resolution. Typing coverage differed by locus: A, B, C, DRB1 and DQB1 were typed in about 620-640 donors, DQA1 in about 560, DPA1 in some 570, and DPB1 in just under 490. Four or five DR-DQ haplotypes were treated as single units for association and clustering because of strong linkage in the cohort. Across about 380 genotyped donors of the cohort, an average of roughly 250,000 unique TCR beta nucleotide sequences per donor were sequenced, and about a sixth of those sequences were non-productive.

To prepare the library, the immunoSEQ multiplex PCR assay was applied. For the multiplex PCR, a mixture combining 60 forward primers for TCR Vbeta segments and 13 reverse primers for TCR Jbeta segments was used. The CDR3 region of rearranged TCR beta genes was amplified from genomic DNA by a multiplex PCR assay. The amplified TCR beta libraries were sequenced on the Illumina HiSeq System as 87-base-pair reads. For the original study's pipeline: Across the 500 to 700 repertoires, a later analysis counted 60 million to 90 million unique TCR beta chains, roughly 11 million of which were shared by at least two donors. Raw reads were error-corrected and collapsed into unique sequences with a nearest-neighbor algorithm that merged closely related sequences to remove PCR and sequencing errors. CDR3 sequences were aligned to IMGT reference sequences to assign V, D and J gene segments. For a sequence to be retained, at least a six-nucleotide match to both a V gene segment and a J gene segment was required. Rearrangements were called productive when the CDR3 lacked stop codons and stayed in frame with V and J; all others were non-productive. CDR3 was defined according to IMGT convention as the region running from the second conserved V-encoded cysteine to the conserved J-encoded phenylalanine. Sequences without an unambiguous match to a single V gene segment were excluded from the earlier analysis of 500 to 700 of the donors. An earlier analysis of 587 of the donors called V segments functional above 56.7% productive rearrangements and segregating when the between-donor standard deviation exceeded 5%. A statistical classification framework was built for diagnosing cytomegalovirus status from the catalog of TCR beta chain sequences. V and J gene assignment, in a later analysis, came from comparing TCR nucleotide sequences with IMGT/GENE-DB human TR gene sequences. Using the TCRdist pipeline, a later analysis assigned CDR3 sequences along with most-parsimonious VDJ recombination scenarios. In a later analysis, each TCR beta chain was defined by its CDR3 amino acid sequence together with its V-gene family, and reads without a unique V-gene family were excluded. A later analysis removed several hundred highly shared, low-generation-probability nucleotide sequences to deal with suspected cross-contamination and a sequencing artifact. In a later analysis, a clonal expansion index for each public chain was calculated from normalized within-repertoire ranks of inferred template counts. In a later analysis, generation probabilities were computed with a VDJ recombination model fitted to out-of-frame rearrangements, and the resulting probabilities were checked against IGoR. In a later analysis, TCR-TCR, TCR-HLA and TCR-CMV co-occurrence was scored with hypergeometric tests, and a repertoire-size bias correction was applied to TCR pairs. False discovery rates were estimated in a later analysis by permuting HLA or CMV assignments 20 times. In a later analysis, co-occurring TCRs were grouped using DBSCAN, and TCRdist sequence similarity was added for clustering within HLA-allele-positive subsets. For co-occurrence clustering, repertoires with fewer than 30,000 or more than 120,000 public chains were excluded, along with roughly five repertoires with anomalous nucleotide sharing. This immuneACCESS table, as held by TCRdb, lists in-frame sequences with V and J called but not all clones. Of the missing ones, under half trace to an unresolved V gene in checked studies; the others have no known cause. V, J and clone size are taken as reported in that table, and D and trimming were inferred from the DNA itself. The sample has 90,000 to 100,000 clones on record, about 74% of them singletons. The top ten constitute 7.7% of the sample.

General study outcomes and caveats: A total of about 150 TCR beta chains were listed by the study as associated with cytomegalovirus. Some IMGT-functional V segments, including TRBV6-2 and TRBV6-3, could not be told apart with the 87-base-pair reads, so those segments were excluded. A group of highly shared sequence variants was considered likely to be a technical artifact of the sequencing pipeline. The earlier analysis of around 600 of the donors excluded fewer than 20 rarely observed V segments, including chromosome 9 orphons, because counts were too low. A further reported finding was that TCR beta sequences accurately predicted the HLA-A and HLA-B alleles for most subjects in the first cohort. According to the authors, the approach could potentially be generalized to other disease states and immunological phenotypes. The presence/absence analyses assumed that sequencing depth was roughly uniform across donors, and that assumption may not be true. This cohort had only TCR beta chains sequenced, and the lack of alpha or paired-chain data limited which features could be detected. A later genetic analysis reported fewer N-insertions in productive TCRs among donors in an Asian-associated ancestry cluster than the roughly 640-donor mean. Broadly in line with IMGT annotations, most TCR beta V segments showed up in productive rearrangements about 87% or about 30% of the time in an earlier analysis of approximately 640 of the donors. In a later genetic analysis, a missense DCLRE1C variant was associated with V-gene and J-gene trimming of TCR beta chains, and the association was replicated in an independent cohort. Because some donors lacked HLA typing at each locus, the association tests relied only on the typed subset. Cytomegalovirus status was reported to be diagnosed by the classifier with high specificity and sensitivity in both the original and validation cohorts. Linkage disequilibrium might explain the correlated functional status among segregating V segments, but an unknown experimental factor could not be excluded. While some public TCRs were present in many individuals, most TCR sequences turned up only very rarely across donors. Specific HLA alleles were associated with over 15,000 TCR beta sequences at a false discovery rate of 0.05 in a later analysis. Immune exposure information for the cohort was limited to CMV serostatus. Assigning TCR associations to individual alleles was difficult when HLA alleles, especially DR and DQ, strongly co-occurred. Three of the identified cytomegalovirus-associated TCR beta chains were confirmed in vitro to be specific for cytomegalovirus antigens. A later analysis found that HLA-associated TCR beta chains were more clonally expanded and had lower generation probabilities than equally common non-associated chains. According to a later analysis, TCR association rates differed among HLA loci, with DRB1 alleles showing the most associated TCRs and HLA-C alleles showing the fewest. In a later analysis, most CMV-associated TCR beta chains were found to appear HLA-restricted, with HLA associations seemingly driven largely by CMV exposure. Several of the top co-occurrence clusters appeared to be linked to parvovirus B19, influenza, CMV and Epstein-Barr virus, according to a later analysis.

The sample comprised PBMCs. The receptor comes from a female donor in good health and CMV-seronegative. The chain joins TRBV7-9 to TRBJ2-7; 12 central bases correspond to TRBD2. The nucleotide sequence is TGTGCCAGCAGCTCAGGGGAAGGGCTAGCGGGAGGGTCCGAGCAGTACTTC. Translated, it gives CASSSGEGLAGGSEQYF.